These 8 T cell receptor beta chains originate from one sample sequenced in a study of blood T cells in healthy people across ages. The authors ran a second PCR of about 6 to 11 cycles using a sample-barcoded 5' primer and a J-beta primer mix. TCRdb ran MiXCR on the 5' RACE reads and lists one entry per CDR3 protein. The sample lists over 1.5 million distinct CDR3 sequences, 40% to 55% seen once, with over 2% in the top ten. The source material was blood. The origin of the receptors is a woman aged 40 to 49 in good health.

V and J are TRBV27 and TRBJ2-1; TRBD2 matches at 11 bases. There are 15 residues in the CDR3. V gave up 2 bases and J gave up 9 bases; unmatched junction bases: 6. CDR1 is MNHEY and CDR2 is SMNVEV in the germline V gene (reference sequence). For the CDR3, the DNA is TGTGCCAGCAGTTTAACTAGCGGGGGACCCGCTGAGCAGTTCTTC. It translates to CASSLTSGGPAEQFF.

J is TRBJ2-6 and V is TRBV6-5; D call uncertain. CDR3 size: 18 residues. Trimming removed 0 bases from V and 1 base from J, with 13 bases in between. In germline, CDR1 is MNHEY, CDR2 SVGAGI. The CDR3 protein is CASSYSRSQESGANVLTF. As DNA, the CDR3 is TGTGCCAGCAGTTACTCGAGGTCGCAGGAATCTGGGGCCAACGTCCTGACTTTC.

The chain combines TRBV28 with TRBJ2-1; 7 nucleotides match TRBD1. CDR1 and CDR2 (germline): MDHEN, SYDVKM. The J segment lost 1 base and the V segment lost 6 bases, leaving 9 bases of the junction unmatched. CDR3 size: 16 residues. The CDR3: CASSPTGAQSYNEQFF. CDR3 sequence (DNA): TGTGCCAGCAGCCCCACAGGGGCCCAATCCTACAATGAGCAGTTCTTC.

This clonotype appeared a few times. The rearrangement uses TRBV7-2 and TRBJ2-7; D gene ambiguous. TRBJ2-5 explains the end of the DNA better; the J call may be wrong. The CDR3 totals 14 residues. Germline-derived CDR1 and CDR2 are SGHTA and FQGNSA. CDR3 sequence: CASSYTSSSGTQYF. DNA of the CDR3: TGTGCCAGCAGCTATACCTCAAGCTCAGGGACCCAGTACTTC.

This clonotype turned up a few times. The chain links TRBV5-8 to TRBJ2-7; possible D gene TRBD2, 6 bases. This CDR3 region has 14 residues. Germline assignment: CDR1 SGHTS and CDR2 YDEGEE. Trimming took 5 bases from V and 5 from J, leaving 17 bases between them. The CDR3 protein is CASSTGTPFNEQYF. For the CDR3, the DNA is TGTGCCAGCAGTACCGGGACTCCTTTTAACGAGCAGTACTTC.

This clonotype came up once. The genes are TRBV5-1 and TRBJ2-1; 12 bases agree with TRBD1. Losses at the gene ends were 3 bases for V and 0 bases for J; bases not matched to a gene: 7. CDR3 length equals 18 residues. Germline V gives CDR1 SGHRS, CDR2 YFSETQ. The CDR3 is CASSSGDRGHLSYNEQFF. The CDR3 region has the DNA TGCGCCAGCAGCTCCGGGGACAGGGGGCATCTCTCCTACAATGAGCAGTTCTTC.

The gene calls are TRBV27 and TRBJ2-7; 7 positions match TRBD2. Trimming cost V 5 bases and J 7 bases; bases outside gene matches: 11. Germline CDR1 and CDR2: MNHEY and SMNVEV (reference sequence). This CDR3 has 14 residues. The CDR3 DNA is TGTGCCAGCAGTACAACCGGGCCAGCGGGGGAGCAGTACTTC. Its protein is CASSTTGPAGEQYF.

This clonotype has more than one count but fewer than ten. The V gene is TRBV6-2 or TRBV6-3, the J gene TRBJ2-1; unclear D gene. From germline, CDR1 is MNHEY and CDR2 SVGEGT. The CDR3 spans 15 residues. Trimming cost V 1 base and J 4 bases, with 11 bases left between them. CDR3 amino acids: CASSYLRRAYNEQFF. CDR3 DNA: TGTGCCAGCAGTTACTTACGGAGAGCTTACAATGAGCAGTTCTTC.